The 23 T cell receptor beta chains in this list originate from one sample, sequenced in a study of beta chain features in type 1 diabetes (dated by TCRdb to the late 2010s). Receptor amplification or capture employed the immunoSEQ multiplex PCR assay. The High Capacity cDNA Reverse Transcription Kit was used to reverse transcribe all of the isolated RNA, meaning that expressed TCRB transcripts were what got sequenced. TCRdb obtained this table from immuneACCESS and retained in-frame rearrangements with V and J assigned. These tables miss some clones; where compared with another copy, unresolved V genes account for less than half of the shortfall, and the remainder is unexplained. The sample data list 430,000 or so clones, and 9.5% to 12% of these were observed just once. 0.04% to 0.05% of the sample lies in the top ten. The specimen sequenced was naive CD4+ T cells from blood. According to the study, the label for this sample's cell subset or site signals: true naive CD4+ T cells. The receptors come from a woman younger than 35 in good health.

The chain uses TRBV2 and TRBJ2-1; D is unresolved. CDR1 is SNHLY, CDR2 FYNNEI, per germline. Trimming removed 6 bases from V and 8 bases from J, with 14 bases in between. The CDR3 contains 13 residues. The CDR3 region is CASSPQNQHEQFF. CDR3 DNA: TGTGCCAGCAGCCCTCAAAATCAGCATGAGCAGTTCTTC.

A few counts support this clone. The rearrangement links TRBV29-1 to TRBJ2-5, with TRBD1 as a possible D gene (6 bases). CDR1 SQVTM and CDR2 ANQGSEA come from the germline V gene. V gave up 5 bases and J gave up 5 bases, with 18 bases separating them. CDR3 length: 14 residues. As DNA, the CDR3 is TGCAGCGTTCTGCCGGGGACATTGAGGGAGACCCAGTACTTC. Residues: CSVLPGTLRETQYF.

A few counts support this clone. J is TRBJ1-4 and V is TRBV5-1; 8 bases are a match to TRBD1. The CDR3 is made up of 14 amino acids. The J segment lost 0 bases and the V segment lost 5 bases, leaving 0 bases of the junction unmatched. CDR1 and CDR2 from the germline V gene are SGHRS and YFSETQ. The DNA of the CDR3 is TGCGCCAGCAGGGGACAGGCAACTAATGAAAAACTGTTTTTT. This translates into CASRGQATNEKLFF.

This clone was observed at least ten times. The chain combines TRBV30 with TRBJ2-2; 7 bases are a match to TRBD1. Trimming at V came to 0 bases and at J to 7 bases, leaving 8 bases not matched to a gene. CDR3 length equals 15 residues. Germline lookup yields CDR1 GTSNPN and CDR2 SVGIG (reference sequence). The CDR3 nucleotides read TGTGCCTGGAGTGTACGAGGACAGGTCGGCGGGGAGCTGTTTTTT. Its translation is CAWSVRGQVGGELFF.

The chain's CDR3 is CASSQRPPGQRNTGELFF. The CDR3, as DNA: TGTGCCAGCTCACAACGACCTCCGGGACAGCGGAACACCGGGGAGCTGTTTTTT. The V call is TRBV18, the J call TRBJ2-2; 7 bases line up with TRBD1. Germline V lookup: CDR1 KGHSH, CDR2 LQKENI. The V gene end was trimmed by 4 bases and the J gene end by 1 base; junction bases not matched to a gene: 12. The CDR3 contains 18 residues.

This clone was seen only a few times. The V call is TRBV28, the J call TRBJ2-1; TRBD2 matches at 12 bases. The CDR3 runs 20 residues. CDR1 is MDHEN and CDR2 is SYDVKM in the germline V gene. Trimming at V came to 4 bases and at J to 3 bases, leaving 16 bases not matched to a gene. The CDR3 nucleotides read TGTGCCAGCAGTTACCCCTTCGGACTAGCGGGGTCATCGGGCTACAATGAGCAGTTCTTC. This sequence encodes CASSYPFGLAGSSGYNEQFF.

The rearrangement links TRBV2 to TRBJ2-1; 7 bases align to TRBD2. Germline V gene lookup returns CDR1 SNHLY and CDR2 FYNNEI. The junction had 10 bases not matched to a gene; V was cut back by 7 bases and J by 4 bases. The CDR3 spans 15 residues. CDR3 nucleotides: TGTGCCAGCAAGCCTTACCCTAGCGGATACAATGAGCAGTTCTTC. It yields the protein CASKPYPSGYNEQFF.

Only a few counts were recorded for this clone. V usage is TRBV14 and J usage is TRBJ2-1; 7 nucleotides line up with TRBD1. The ends lost 5 bases at V and 0 bases at J; junction bases unmatched: 10. From germline, CDR1 is SGHDN and CDR2 FVKESK. This CDR3 has 17 residues. CDR3 coding DNA: TGTGCCAGCAGCTTGAGACAGGGTTCGGGCTCCTACAATGAGCAGTTCTTC. It specifies CASSLRQGSGSYNEQFF.

This clone was seen more than once but under ten times. The rearrangement uses TRBV27 and TRBJ2-5; 10 bases map to TRBD2. Germline V lookup: CDR1 MNHEY, CDR2 SMNVEV (reference sequence). This CDR3 has 16 residues. Trimming took 5 bases from V and 4 from J; bases not matched to a gene: 10. The CDR3 sequence: CASSPGTSASRETQYF. DNA for the CDR3: TGTGCCAGCAGTCCGGGGACTAGCGCCTCCAGAGAGACCCAGTACTTC.

This chain joins TRBV7-2 and TRBJ2-3; 11 bases line up with TRBD2. This CDR3 is built from 16 residues. Germline V lookup: CDR1 SGHTA, CDR2 FQGNSA. Trimming took 3 bases from V and 4 from J; bases not matched to a gene: 6. The CDR3 region is CASSLIAGGTPDTQYF. The CDR3 DNA reads as TGTGCCAGCAGCTTGATAGCGGGAGGGACTCCAGATACGCAGTATTTT. The variable domain in full, completed from reference TRBV7-2 and TRBJ2-3, reads GAGVSQSPSNKVTEKGKDVELRCDPISGHTALYWYRQSLGQGLEFLIYFQGNSAPDKSGLPSDRFSAERTGGSVSTLTIQRTQQEDSAVYLCASSLIAGGTPDTQYFGPGTRLTVL.

Only a few counts were recorded for this clone. The chain links TRBV7-2 to TRBJ1-6, with 9 bases aligning to TRBD1. The V and J ends lost 5 bases and 6 bases, in that order; junction bases with no gene match: 8. The CDR3 has 16 amino acids. The V gene's germline CDR1 is SGHTA and CDR2 FQGNSA. CDR3 residues: CASSGNRDRVNSPLHF. CDR3 sequence (DNA): TGTGCCAGCAGCGGGAACCGGGACAGGGTTAATTCACCCCTCCACTTT.

The chain employs TRBV12-5 and TRBJ1-5; unclear D gene. The ends were cut back, 7 bases at V and 7 bases at J, with 17 bases in the middle. Germline values: CDR1 LGHNT, CDR2 FRNRAP. This CDR3 has 14 amino acids. CDR3 in DNA: TGTGCTAGTGCTTTTTGGGGAGAGCGACAGCCCCAGCATTTT. Translation gives CASAFWGERQPQHF. Based on the CDR3 plus reference TRBV12-5 and TRBJ1-5, the full variable domain is DARVTQTPRHKVTEMGQEVTMRCQPILGHNTVFWYRQTMMQGLELLAYFRNRAPLDDSGMPKDRFSAEMPDATLATLKIQPSEPRDSAVYFCASAFWGERQPQHFGDGTRLSIL.

The CDR3 DNA is TGTGCCAGCAGCTTAGCAGGGCCAGCCGGCCCCTCTGGGGCCAACGTCCTGACTTTC. Translation gives CASSLAGPAGPSGANVLTF. This chain joins TRBV7-2 and TRBJ2-6; D remains ambiguous. Per the germline V gene, CDR1 is SGHTA and CDR2 is FQGNSA. This CDR3 is 19 amino acids long. The ends were cut back, 0 bases at V and 0 bases at J, with 15 bases in the middle.

This rearrangement joins TRBV7-3 to TRBJ1-2; 7 nucleotides align to TRBD1. CDR3 size: 15 residues. V lost 5 bases and J lost 0; bases outside the gene matches: 6. Germline CDR1 SGHTA, CDR2 FQGTGA. The DNA of the CDR3 is TGTGCCAGCAGCCCACAGGGGTTAGCTAACTATGGCTACACCTTC. It translates to CASSPQGLANYGYTF. The whole variable domain, filled in from reference TRBV7-3 and TRBJ1-2, reads GAGVSQTPSNKVTEKGKYVELRCDPISGHTALYWYRQSLGQGPEFLIYFQGTGAADDSGLPNDRFFAVRPEGSVSTLKIQRTERGDSAVYLCASSPQGLANYGYTFGSGTRLTVV.

There are a few counts of this clone. The chain uses TRBV29-1 and TRBJ2-7; 7 positions agree with TRBD1. Germline loops: CDR1 SQVTM, CDR2 ANQGSEA. Trimming took 7 bases from V and 3 from J; bases not matched to a gene: 3. This CDR3 is built from 11 residues. CDR3 in amino acids: CSAGQFYEQYF. In DNA, the CDR3 is TGCAGCGCGGGACAGTTCTACGAGCAGTACTTC.

CDR3 sequence reads: CASSPDRLPEAFF. In nucleotides, the CDR3 is TGTGCCAGCAGCCCTGACAGGTTGCCCGAAGCTTTCTTT. V and J are TRBV7-9 and TRBJ1-1; maybe TRBD1 (6 bases). The V gene lost 5 bases and the J gene lost 8 bases, with 15 bases spanning the gap. CDR1 is SEHNR, CDR2 FQNEAQ, per germline (reference sequence). The CDR3 has 13 amino acids. Based on the CDR3 plus reference TRBV7-9 and TRBJ1-1, the full variable domain is DTGVSQNPRHKITKRGQNVTFRCDPISEHNRLYWYRQTLGQGPEFLTYFQNEAQLEKSRLLSDRFSAERPKGSFSTLEIQRTEQGDSAMYLCASSPDRLPEAFFGQGTRLTVV.

The chain joins TRBV5-1 to TRBJ2-5; possible D gene TRBD2, 6 bases. This CDR3 is built from 15 residues. The V and J ends lost 2 bases and 2 bases respectively, with 13 bases between them. From germline, CDR1 is SGHRS and CDR2 YFSETQ. CDR3 in DNA: TGCGCCAGCAGCTTAACGACTAGTAGACAAGAGACCCAGTACTTC. Translated: CASSLTTSRQETQYF.

The J gene is TRBJ2-1, the V gene TRBV5-8; TRBD1 might be the D (5 bases). The V gene's germline CDR1 is SGHTS and CDR2 YDEGEE. Trimming cost V 3 bases and J 5 bases, with 9 bases left between them. The CDR3 runs to 13 residues. The CDR3 sequence is CASSSDKHNEQFF. CDR3 nucleotide sequence: TGTGCCAGCAGCTCGGACAAGCACAATGAGCAGTTCTTC.

In its sample, this clone was seen a few times. For the CDR3, the DNA is TGCGCCAGCAGCTTGGTATTGAGGGGCTCCTACAATGAGCAGTTCTTC. Its translation is CASSLVLRGSYNEQFF. The chain joins TRBV5-1 to TRBJ2-1, with D perhaps TRBD1 or TRBD2 (5 bases each). With 0 bases removed from V and 0 bases from J, the gap between germline ends came to 10 bases. The CDR3 consists of 16 residues. Germline values: CDR1 SGHRS, CDR2 YFSETQ.

V and J are TRBV29-1 and TRBJ1-5; TRBD1 is a possible D gene (6 bases). CDR1 and CDR2 from the germline V gene are SQVTM and ANQGSEA. The CDR3 loop spans 12 amino acids. Trimming cost V 6 bases and J 5 bases, with 11 bases left between them. This CDR3 reads CSVGEGDQPQHF. CDR3 bases: TGCAGCGTGGGAGAGGGGGATCAGCCCCAGCATTTT.

Details on this clone: At the DNA level, this CDR3 is encoded by other sequences in the same sample as well. This rearrangement joins TRBV7-2 to TRBJ2-3; D gene unclear. Trimming left V 4 bases short and J 1 base short, with 6 bases between. The CDR3 sequence is 13 residues long. CDR1 and CDR2 (germline): SGHTA, FQGNSA. CDR3 sequence reads: CASSSPGTDTQYF. The CDR3 DNA reads TGTGCCAGCAGCTCACCGGGCACAGATACGCAGTATTTT.

The chain has TRBV30 and TRBJ1-5; D perhaps matches TRBD1 (6 bases). CDR1 and CDR2 from the germline V gene are GTSNPN and SVGIG (reference sequence). The CDR3 has 14 amino acids. V gave up 5 bases and J gave up 6 bases, with 17 bases separating them. The CDR3 DNA reads as TGTGCCTGGGGTAGAAACAGGGTACGTCAGCCCCAGCATTTT. Protein: CAWGRNRVRQPQHF.

This chain uses TRBV5-6 with TRBJ1-2; 9 bases fit TRBD1. The CDR3 loop spans 15 amino acids. Looked up from germline, CDR1 is SGHDT and CDR2 is YYEEEE. The V gene end was trimmed by 2 bases and the J gene end by 6 bases; junction bases not matched to a gene: 8. The CDR3 loop reads CASSLAGQGRNGYTF. The CDR3 coding sequence is TGTGCCAGCAGCTTAGCTGGACAGGGGAGGAATGGCTACACCTTC. Full variable domain (remainder filled in from reference TRBV5-6 and TRBJ1-2): DAGVTQSPTHLIKTRGQQVTLRCSPKSGHDTVSWYQQALGQGPQFIFQYYEEEERQRGNFPDRFSGHQFPNYSSELNVNALLLGDSALYLCASSLAGQGRNGYTFGSGTRLTVV.